This T cell receptor (beta chain) emerged from a study of molecular identifiers for immune sequencing clone quantification. The CDR3 loop spans 13 amino acids. Study results and limitations: Over 97% of CMV-specific effector molecules, but under 1% of naive ones, were in clones above 20 copies. Jurkat TCR RNA spiked in from one cell could reportedly be detected among 1.1 million or so naive cells. Because of identical TCR molecules sharing a barcode, sizes of highly expanded clones could be underestimated.

This clonotype was counted a few times. Its antigen is undetermined. Bulk TCR libraries were made with methods that had been previously described and with listed TCR primers. TCRdb redid the calling of the PCR reads with MiXCR, one entry per CDR3 protein. The repertoire includes approximately 500,000 distinct CDR3 sequences, roughly 26% of them detected once, and 0.76% sits in the top ten. The clonotype originates from a human donor in good health. Some libraries in this study had Jurkat cell RNA spiked in. The chain has TRBV12-3 or TRBV12-4 and TRBJ2-3; D perhaps matches TRBD1 (6 bases). The J call is in doubt because the DNA end fits TRBJ1-5 better. Input material: naive CD8+ T cells from blood, with Jurkat cell RNA spiked in. Documented subset: FACS-sorted CD8+CD4-CCR7+CD45RA+ naive T cells. The CDR3 here is CASSLPGADTQHF. CDR3 bases: TGTGCCAGCAGTTTACCAGGGGCAGATACGCAGCATTTT.